This T cell receptor (beta chain) was obtained from a study of T cell responses to AZD1222 COVID-19 vaccine. For this clone: What it binds is not known.

Notes on the study in general: Among vaccine-associated CD4 TCRs, coverage spanned spike, with dominance at 160-218 and 743-854. Only a handful of AZD1222 recipients tested seropositive at baseline. Clonal diversity was possibly underestimated, and the donors were mostly white British, with more females.

Assay used: immunoSEQ multiplex PCR; TCRdb lists only in-frame clones, some missing. The sample has roughly 180,000 clones, around 93% seen once. The CDR3 loop spans 15 amino acids. V was clipped by 2 bases and J by 3 bases, with 11 bases between them. The germline CDR1 and CDR2 sequences are SGHTA and FQGNSA. This TCR was sampled from an adult who received the MenACWY meningococcal vaccine as a control. This chain connects TRBV7-2 to TRBJ2-1, with D tentatively TRBD2 (6 bases). Specimen: peripheral blood, collected 28 days after the second dose of the MenACWY control vaccine. The CDR3 nucleotides read TGTGCCAGCAGCTTAAACGGGGGTCTCTACAATGAGCAGTTCTTC. As protein: CASSLNGGLYNEQFF.